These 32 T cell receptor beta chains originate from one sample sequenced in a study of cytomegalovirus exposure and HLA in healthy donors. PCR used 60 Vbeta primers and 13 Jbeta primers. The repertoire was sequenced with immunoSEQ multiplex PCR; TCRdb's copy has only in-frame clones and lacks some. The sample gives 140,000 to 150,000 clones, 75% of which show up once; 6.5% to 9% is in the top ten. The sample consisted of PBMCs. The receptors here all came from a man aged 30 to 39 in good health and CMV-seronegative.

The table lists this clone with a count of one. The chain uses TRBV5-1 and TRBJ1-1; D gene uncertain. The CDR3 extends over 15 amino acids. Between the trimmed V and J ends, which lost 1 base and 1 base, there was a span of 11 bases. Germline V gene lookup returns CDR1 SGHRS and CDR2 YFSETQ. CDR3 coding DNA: TGCGCCAGCAGCTTGATGGCAGACTCGAACACTGAAGCTTTCTTT. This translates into CASSLMADSNTEAFF. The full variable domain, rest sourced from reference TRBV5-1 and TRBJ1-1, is KAGVTQTPRYLIKTRGQQVTLSCSPISGHRSVSWYQQTPGQGLQFLFEYFSETQRNKGNFPGRFSGRQFSNSRSEMNVSTLELGDSALYLCASSLMADSNTEAFFGQGTRLTVV.

The CDR3 region is CASSLSFSEAFF. The CDR3 coding sequence is TGTGCCAGCAGCTTAAGCTTTAGCGAAGCTTTCTTT. The J gene is TRBJ1-1, the V gene TRBV7-9; D not certain. Germline CDR1 and CDR2: SEHNR and FQNEAQ (reference sequence). V was trimmed by 2 bases and J by 8 bases, leaving 9 bases between them. The CDR3 extends over 12 amino acids.

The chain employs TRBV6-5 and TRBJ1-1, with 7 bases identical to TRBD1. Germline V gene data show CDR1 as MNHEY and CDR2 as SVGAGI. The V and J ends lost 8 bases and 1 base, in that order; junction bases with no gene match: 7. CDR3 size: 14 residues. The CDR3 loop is CASARGQANTEAFF. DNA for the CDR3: TGTGCCAGCGCTAGGGGGCAAGCGAACACTGAAGCTTTCTTT.

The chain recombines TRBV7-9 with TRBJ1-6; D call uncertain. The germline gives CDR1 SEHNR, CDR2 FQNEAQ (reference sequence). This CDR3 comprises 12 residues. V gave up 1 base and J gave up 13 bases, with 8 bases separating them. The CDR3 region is CASSLDIGPLHF. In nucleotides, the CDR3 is TGTGCCAGCAGCTTAGATATCGGGCCCCTCCACTTT.

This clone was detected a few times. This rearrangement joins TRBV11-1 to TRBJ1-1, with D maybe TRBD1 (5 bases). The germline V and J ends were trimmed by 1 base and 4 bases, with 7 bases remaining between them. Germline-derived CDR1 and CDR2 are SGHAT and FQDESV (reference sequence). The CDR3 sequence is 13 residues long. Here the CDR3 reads CASSLDQGTEAFF. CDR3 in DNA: TGTGCCAGCAGCTTAGATCAGGGCACTGAAGCTTTCTTT.

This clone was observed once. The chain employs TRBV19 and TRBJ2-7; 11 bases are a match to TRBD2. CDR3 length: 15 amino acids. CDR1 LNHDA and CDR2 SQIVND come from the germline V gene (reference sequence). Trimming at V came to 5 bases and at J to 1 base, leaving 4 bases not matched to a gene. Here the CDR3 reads CASSRTSGPSYEQYF. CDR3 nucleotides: TGTGCCAGTAGTCGGACTAGCGGGCCATCCTACGAGCAGTACTTC.

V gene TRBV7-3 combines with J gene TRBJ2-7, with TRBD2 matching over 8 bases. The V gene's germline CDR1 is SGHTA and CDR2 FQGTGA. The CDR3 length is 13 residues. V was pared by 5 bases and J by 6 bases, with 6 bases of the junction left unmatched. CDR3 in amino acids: CASSPRGGGEQYF. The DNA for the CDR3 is TGTGCCAGCAGCCCACGGGGGGGCGGCGAGCAGTACTTC.

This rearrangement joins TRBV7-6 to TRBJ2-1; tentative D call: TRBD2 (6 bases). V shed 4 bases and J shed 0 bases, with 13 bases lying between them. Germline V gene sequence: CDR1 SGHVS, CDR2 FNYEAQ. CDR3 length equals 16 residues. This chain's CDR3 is CASSSQGTGSYNEQFF. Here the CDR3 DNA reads TGTGCCAGCAGCTCCCAAGGGACTGGCTCCTACAATGAGCAGTTCTTC.

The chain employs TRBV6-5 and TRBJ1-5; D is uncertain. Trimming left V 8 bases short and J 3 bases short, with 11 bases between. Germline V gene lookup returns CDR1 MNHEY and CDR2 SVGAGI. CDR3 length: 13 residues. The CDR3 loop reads CASRGGNNQPQHF. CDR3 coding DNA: TGTGCCAGCCGTGGAGGGAACAATCAGCCCCAGCATTTT.

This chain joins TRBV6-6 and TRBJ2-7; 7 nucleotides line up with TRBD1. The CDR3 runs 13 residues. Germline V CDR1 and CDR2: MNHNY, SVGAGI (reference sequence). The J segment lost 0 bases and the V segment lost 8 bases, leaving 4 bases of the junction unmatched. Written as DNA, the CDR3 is TGTGCCAGCGGACGGGACAGCTCCTACGAGCAGTACTTC. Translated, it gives CASGRDSSYEQYF.

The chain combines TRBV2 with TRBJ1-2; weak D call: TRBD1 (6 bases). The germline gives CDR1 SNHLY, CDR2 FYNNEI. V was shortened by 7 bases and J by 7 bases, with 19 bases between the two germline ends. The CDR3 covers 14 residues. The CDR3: CASTLRGGALGYTF. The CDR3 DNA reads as TGTGCCAGCACCCTAAGGGGGGGGGCCCTTGGCTACACCTTC. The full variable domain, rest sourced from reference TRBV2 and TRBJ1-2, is EPEVTQTPSHQVTQMGQEVILRCVPISNHLYFYWYRQILGQKVEFLVSFYNNEISEKSEIFDDQFSVERPDGSNFTLKIRSTKLEDSAMYFCASTLRGGALGYTFGSGTRLTVV.

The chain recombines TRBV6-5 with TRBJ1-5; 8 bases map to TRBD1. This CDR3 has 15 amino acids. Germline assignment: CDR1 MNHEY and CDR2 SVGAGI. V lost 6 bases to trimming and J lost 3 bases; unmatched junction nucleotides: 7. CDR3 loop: CASRSRTGLNQPQHF. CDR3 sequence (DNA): TGTGCCAGCAGATCCCGGACAGGGCTCAATCAGCCCCAGCATTTT.

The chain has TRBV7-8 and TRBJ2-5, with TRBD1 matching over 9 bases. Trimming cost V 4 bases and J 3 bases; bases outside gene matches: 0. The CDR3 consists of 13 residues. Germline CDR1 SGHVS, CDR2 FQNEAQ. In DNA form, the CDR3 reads TGTGCCAGCAGCTGGGACAGGGAAGAGACCCAGTACTTC. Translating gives CASSWDREETQYF.

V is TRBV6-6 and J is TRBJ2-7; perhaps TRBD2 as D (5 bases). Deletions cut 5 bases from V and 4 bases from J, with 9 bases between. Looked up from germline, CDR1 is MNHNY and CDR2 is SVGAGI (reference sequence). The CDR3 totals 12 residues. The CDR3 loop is CASSIAQYEQYF. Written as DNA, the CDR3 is TGTGCCAGCAGTATAGCGCAGTACGAGCAGTACTTC.

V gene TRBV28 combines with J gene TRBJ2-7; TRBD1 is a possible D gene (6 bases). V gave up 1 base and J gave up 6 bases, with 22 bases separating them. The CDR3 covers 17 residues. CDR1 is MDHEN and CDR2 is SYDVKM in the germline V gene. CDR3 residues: CASSLLGQGMSFGEQYF. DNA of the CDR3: TGTGCCAGCAGTTTATTGGGTCAGGGGATGTCCTTTGGCGAGCAGTACTTC.

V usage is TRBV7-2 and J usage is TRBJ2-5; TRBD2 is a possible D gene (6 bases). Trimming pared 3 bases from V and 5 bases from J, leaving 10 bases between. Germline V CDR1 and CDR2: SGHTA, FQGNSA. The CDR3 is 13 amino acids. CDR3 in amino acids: CASSLGRGETQYF. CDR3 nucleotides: TGTGCCAGCAGCTTGGGACGGGGGGAGACCCAGTACTTC.

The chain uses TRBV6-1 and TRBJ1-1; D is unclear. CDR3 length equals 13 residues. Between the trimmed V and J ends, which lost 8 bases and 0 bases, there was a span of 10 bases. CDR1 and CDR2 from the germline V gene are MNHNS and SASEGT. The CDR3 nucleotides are TGTGCCAGCGCCGTGCGTTTGAACACTGAAGCTTTCTTT. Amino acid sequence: CASAVRLNTEAFF.

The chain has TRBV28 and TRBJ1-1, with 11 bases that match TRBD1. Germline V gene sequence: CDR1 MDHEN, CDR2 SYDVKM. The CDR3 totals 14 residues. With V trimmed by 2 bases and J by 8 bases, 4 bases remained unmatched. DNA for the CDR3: TGTGCCAGCAGTTTAACCGGGACAGGGGGAGAAGCTTTCTTT. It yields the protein CASSLTGTGGEAFF.

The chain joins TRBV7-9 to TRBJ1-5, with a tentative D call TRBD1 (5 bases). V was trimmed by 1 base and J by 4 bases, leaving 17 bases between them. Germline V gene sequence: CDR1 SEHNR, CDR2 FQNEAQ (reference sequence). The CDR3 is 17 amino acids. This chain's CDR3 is CASSLGRGGTENQPQHF. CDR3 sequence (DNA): TGTGCCAGCAGCTTAGGCCGCGGGGGGACGGAGAATCAGCCCCAGCATTTT.

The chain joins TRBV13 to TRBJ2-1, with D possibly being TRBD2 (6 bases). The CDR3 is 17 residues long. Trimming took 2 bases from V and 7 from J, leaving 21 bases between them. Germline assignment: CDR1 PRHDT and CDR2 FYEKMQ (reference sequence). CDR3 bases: TGTGCCAGCAGCTTACGCCCTCGCGGGAATGTAAGGAATGAGCAGTTCTTC. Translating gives CASSLRPRGNVRNEQFF.

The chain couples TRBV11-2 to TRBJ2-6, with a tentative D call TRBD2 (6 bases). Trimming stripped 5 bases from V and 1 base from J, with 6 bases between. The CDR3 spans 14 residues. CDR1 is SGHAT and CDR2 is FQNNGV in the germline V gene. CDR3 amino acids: CASSRESGANVLTF. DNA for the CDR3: TGTGCCAGCAGCCGGGAGTCTGGGGCCAACGTCCTGACTTTC.

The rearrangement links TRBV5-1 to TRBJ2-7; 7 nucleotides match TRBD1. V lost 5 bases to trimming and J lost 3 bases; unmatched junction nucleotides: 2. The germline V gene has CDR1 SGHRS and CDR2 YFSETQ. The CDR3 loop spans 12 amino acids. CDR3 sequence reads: CASRQGSYEQYF. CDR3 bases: TGCGCCAGCAGACAGGGGAGCTACGAGCAGTACTTC.

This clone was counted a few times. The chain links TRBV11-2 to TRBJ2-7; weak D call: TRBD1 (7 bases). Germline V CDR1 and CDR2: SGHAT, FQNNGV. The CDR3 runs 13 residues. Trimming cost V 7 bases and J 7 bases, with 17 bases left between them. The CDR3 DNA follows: TGTGCCAGCATCCCGGGACCAGGGGGGGAGCAGTACTTC. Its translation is CASIPGPGGEQYF.

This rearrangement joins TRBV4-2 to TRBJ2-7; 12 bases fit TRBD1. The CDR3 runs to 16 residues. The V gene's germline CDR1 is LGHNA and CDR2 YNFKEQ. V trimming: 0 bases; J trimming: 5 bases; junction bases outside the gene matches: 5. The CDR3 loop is CASSQDSGTGGNEQYF. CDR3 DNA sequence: TGTGCCAGCAGCCAAGATTCCGGGACAGGGGGCAACGAGCAGTACTTC.

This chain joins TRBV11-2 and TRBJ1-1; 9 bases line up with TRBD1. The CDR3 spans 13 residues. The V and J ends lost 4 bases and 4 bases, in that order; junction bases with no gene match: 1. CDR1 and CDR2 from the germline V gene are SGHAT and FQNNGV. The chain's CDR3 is CASSWDRATEAFF. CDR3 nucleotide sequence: TGTGCCAGCAGCTGGGACAGGGCCACTGAAGCTTTCTTT.

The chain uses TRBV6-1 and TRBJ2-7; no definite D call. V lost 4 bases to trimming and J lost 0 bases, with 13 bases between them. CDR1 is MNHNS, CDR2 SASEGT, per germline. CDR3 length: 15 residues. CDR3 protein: CASSARVTYSYEQYF. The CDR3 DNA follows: TGTGCCAGCAGTGCCCGGGTCACCTACTCCTACGAGCAGTACTTC.

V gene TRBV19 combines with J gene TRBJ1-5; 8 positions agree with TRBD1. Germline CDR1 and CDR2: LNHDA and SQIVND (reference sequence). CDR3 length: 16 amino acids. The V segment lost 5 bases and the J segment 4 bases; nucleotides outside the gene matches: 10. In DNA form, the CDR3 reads TGTGCCAGTAGTGACCCTGGGACAGGTTTAAATCAGCCCCAGCATTTT. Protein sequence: CASSDPGTGLNQPQHF. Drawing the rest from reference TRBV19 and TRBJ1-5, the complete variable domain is DGGITQSPKYLFRKEGQNVTLSCEQNLNHDAMYWYRQDPGQGLRLIYYSQIVNDFQKGDIAEGYSVSREKKESFPLTVTSAQKNPTAFYLCASSDPGTGLNQPQHFGDGTRLSIL.

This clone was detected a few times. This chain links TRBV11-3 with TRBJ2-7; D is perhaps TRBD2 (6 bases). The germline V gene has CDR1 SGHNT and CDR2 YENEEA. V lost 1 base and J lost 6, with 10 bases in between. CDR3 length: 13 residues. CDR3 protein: CASSLAGASEQYF. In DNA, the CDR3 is TGTGCCAGCAGCTTAGCGGGAGCCTCCGAGCAGTACTTC.

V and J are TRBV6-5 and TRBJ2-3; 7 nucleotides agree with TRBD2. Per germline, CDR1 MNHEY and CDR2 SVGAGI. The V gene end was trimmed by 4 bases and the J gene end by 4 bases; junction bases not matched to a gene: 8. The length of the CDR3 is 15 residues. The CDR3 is CASSSSGTIPDTQYF. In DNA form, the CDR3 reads TGTGCCAGCAGTTCCAGCGGGACCATACCAGATACGCAGTATTTT.

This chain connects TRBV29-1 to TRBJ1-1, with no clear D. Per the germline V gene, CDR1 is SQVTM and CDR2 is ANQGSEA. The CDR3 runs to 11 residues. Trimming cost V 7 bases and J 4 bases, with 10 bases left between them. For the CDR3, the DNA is TGCAGCGCTGTGGGCAGCACTGAAGCTTTCTTT. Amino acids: CSAVGSTEAFF.

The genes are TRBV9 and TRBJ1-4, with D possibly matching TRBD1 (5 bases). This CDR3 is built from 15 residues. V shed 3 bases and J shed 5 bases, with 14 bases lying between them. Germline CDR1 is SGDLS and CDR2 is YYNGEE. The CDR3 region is CASSADSFLNEKLFF. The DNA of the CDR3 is TGTGCCAGCAGCGCTGACAGTTTCCTAAATGAAAAACTGTTTTTT.

CDR3 sequence reads: CSVGDGEAFF. In DNA, the CDR3 is TGCAGTGTGGGAGACGGAGAAGCTTTCTTT. The chain carries TRBV20-1 and TRBJ1-1; D gene ambiguous. CDR3 length equals 10 residues. V gave up 7 bases and J gave up 8 bases, with 11 bases separating them. Germline V CDR1 and CDR2: DFQATT, SNEGSKA (reference sequence).